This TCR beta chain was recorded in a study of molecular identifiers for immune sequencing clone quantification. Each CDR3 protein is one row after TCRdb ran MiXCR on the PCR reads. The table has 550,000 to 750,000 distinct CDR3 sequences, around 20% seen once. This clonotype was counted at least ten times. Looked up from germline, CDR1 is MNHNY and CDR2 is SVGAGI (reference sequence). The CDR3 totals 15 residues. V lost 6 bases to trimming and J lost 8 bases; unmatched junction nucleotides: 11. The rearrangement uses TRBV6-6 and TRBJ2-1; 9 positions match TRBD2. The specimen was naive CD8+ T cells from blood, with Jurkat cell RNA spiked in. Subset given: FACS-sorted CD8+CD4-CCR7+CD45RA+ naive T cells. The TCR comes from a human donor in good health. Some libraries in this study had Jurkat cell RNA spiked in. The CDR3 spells CASSPFAGGPDEQFF. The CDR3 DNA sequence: TGTGCCAGCAGCCCCTTTGCGGGAGGGCCCGATGAGCAGTTCTTC.